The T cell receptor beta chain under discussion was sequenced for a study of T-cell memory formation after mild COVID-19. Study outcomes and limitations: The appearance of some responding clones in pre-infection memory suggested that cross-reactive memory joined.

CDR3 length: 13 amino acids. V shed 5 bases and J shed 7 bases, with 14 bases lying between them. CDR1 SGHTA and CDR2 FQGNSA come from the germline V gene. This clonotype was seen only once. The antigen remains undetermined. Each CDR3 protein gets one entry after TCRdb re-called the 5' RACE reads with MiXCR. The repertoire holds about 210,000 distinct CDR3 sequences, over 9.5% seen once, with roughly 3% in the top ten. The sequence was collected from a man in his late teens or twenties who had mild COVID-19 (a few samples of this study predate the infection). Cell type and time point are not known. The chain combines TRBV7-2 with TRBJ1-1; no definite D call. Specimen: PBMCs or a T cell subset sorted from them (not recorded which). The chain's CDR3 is CASSERTESEAFF. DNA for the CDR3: TGTGCCAGCAGCGAACGGACCGAAAGTGAAGCTTTCTTT.